This TCR beta chain originates from a study of blood T cell repertoires in COVID-19 (dated by TCRdb to 2019 to 2021). Broadly, across the study: Samples from collaborators originated in the United States, Italy and Spain and spanned both the acute and convalescent phases of COVID-19. Samples came from the ongoing ImmuneRACE study (first 160 participants) plus 1,254 subjects from 6 global collaborators. The prospective study material was composed of cDNA or gDNA derived from T cells, B-cell-depleted T cells, or PBMCs. Where available, HLA class I and class II types were obtained from metadata supplied by the sample provider rather than from assay-based typing. The repertoires were released in a freely available public database meant as a resource for research on the immune response to SARS-CoV-2. The sample metadata nearly always contained a de-identified subject ID, COVID-19 status, age in years and sex. The dataset comprised deeply sampled blood TCRbeta repertoires from subjects exposed to, actively infected with, or recovered from COVID-19. The paper's findings and limits, for the study overall: How much clinical and demographic metadata was included differed by source and by participant, and the metadata was provided uncurated.

Participants in the prospective study were aged roughly 18 to 100 years, lived in some 24 United States geographic areas, and enrolled through a virtual design. In the prospective study, participants were assigned to cohorts based on the clinical history participants reported in a screening survey and a study questionnaire. ImmuneRACE Cohort 3 recovered participants were defined by two consecutive negative NP/OP PCR tests, healthcare professional clearance, or symptom resolution. In the prospective study, whole blood, serum and a nasopharyngeal or oropharyngeal swab were collected from each participant by mobile phlebotomists. Additional blood draws and questionnaires over an approximately 2-month period could optionally be provided by prospective study participants. Prospective study blood samples were shipped either frozen or at room temperature before DNA extraction. In the case of this clone: No antigen is known for it. Base qualities were left out, and no much larger clone turns up one base away.

The immunoSEQ Assay, a bias-controlled multiplex PCR, was used to amplify TCRbeta CDR3 regions from genomic DNA. The study's own analysis went as follows. The number of nucleated cells in each sample was estimated by amplification of reference gene primers within the assay. Sequence reads were collapsed and filtered to measure the absolute abundance of every unique TCRbeta CDR3 rearrangement. For each sample, productive Simpson clonality was calculated as the square root of Simpson's diversity index over productive rearrangements. This immuneACCESS table, as held by TCRdb, lists in-frame sequences with V and J called but not all clones. Of the missing ones, under half trace to an unresolved V gene in checked studies; the others have no known cause. V, J and clone size are taken as reported in that table, and D and trimming were inferred from the DNA itself. Within this sample are 370,000 or so clones, with 80% to 90% of them counted one time only. Together, the top ten hold approximately 1.3% of the sample.

Counted from cysteine to phenylalanine, this CDR3 has 13 amino acids. Only the CDR3 part of the read is kept: 39 bases, read in frame from the first base. This receptor was obtained from a man aged 25-40 years who had recovered from COVID-19. Sequencing was carried out using PBMCs or T cells enriched from blood (not recorded which). In this chain, TRBV21-1 is recombined with TRBJ1-4; TRBD1, the table's D call, lacks a check against the DNA. TRBV21-1 is a known pseudogene. For the CDR3, the sequence is CATGTGSNEKLFF. At the DNA level, the sequence is TGTGCCACCGGGACAGGCTCAAATGAAAAACTGTTTTTT.